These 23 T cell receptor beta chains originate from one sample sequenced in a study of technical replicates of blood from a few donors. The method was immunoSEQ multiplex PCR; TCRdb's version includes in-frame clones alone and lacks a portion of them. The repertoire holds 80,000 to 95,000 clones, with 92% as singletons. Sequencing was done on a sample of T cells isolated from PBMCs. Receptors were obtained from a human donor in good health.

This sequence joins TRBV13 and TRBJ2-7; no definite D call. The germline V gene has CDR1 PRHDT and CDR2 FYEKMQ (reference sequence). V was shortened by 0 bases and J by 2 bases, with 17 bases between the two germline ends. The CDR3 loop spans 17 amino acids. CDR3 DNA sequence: TGTGCCAGCAGCTTAGGTGGGTTCCGGAGAGTAGCCTACGAGCAGTACTTC. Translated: CASSLGGFRRVAYEQYF.

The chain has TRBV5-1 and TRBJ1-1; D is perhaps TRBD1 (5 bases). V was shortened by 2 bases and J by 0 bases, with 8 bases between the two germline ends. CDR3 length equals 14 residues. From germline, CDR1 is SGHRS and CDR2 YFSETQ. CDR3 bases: TGCGCCAGCAGCTTCGGGGGGGTGAACACTGAAGCTTTCTTT. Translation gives CASSFGGVNTEAFF. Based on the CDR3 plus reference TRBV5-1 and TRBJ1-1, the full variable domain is KAGVTQTPRYLIKTRGQQVTLSCSPISGHRSVSWYQQTPGQGLQFLFEYFSETQRNKGNFPGRFSGRQFSNSRSEMNVSTLELGDSALYLCASSFGGVNTEAFFGQGTRLTVV.

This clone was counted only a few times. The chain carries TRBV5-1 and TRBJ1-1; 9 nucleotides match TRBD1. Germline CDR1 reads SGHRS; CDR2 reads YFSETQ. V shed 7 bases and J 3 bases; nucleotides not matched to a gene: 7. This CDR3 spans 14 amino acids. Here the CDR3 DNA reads TGCGCCAGCTACCCGGGACAGGGCGACACTGAAGCTTTCTTT. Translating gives CASYPGQGDTEAFF.

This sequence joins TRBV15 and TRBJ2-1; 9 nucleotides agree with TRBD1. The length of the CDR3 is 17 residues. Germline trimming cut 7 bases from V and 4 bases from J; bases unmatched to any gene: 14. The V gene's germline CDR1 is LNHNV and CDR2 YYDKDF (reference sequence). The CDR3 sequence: CATIGQGRSTGYNEQFF. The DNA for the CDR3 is TGTGCCACCATAGGACAGGGGCGATCGACTGGGTACAATGAGCAGTTCTTC.

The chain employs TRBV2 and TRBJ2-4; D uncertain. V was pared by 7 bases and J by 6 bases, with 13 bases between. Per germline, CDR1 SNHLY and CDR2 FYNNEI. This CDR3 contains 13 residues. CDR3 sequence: CASTTSFPNIQYF. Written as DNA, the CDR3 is TGTGCCAGCACCACGAGCTTCCCAAACATTCAGTACTTC.

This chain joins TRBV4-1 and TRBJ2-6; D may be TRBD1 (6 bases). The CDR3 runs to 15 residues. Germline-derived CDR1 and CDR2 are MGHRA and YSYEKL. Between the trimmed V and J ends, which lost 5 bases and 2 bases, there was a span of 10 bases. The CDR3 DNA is TGCGCCAGCAGCTTAGGGGGAGCTGGGGCCAACGTCCTGACTTTC. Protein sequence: CASSLGGAGANVLTF.

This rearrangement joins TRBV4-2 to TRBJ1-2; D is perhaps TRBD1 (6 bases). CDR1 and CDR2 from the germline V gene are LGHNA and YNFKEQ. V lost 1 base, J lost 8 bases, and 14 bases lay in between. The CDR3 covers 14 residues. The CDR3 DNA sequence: TGTGCCAGCAGCCAAGGATCTGGGGGGGGCGGCTACACCTTC. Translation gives CASSQGSGGGGYTF.

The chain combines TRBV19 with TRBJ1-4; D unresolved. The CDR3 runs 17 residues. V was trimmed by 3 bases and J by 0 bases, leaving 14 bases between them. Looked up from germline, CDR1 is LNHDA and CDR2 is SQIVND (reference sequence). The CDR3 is CASSMILWQSTNEKLFF. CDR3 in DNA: TGTGCCAGTAGTATGATCCTCTGGCAGTCAACTAATGAAAAACTGTTTTTT. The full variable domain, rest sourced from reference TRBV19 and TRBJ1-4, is DGGITQSPKYLFRKEGQNVTLSCEQNLNHDAMYWYRQDPGQGLRLIYYSQIVNDFQKGDIAEGYSVSREKKESFPLTVTSAQKNPTAFYLCASSMILWQSTNEKLFFGSGTQLSVL.

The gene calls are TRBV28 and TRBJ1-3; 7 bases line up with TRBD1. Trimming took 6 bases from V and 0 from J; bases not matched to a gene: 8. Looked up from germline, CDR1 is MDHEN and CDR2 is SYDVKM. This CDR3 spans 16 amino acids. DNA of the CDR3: TGTGCCAGCAGCCCGGGACAGATGAGCTCTGGAAACACCATATATTTT. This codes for CASSPGQMSSGNTIYF.

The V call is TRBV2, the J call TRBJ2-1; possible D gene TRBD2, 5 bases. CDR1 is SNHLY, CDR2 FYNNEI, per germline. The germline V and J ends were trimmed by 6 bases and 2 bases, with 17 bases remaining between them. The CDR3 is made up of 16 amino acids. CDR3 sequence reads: CASRIGSGIAYNEQFF. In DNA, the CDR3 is TGTGCCAGCAGGATTGGCAGCGGCATCGCCTACAATGAGCAGTTCTTC.

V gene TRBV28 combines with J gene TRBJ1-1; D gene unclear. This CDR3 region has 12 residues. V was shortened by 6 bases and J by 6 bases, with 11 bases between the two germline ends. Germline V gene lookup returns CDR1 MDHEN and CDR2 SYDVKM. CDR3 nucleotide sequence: TGTGCCAGCAGCCCCCGGGGAGCTGAAGCTTTCTTT. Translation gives CASSPRGAEAFF.

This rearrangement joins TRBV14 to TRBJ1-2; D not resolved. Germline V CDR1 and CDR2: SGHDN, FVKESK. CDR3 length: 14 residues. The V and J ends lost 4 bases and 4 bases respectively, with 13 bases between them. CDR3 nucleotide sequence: TGTGCCAGCAGCCCCACCGGTGGTCCCTATGGCTACACCTTC. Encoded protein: CASSPTGGPYGYTF. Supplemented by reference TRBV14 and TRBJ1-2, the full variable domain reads EAGVTQFPSHSVIEKGQTVTLRCDPISGHDNLYWYRRVMGKEIKFLLHFVKESKQDESGMPNNRFLAERTGGTYSTLKVQPAELEDSGVYFCASSPTGGPYGYTFGSGTRLTVV.

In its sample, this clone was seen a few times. CDR3 bases: TGCGCCAGCAGCCTAGGGACAGGGAACTATGGCTACACCTTC. Its translation: CASSLGTGNYGYTF. The chain has TRBV4-1 and TRBJ1-2; 9 nucleotides align to TRBD1. Per the germline V gene, CDR1 is MGHRA and CDR2 is YSYEKL. This CDR3 spans 14 amino acids. V was clipped by 4 bases and J by 2 bases; unmatched bases: 2.

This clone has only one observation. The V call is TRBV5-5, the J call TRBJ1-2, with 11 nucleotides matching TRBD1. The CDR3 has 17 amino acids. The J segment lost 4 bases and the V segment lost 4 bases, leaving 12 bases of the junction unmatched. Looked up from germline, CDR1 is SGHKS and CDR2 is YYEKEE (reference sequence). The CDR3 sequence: CASSVIGTGGNLYGYTF. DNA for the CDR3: TGTGCCAGCAGCGTTATCGGGACAGGGGGTAACCTCTATGGCTACACCTTC.

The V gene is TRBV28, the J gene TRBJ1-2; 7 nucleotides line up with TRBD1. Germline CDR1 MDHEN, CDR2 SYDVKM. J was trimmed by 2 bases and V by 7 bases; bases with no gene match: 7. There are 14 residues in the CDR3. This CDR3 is CASTWTGANYGYTF. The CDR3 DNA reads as TGTGCCAGCACCTGGACAGGCGCCAACTATGGCTACACCTTC.

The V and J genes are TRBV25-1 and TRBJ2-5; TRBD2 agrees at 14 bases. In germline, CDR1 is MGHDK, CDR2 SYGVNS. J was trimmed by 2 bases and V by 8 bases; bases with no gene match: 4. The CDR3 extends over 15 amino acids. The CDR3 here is CASAGTSGGQETQYF. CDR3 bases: TGTGCCAGCGCCGGGACTAGCGGGGGACAAGAGACCCAGTACTTC.

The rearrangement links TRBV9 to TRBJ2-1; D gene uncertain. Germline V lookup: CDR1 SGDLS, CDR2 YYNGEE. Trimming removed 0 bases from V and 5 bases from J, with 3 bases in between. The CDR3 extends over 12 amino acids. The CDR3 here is CASSVDNNEQFF. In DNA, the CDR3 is TGTGCCAGCAGCGTAGACAACAATGAGCAGTTCTTC. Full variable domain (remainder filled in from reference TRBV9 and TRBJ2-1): DSGVTQTPKHLITATGQRVTLRCSPRSGDLSVYWYQQSLDQGLQFLIQYYNGEERAKGNILERFSAQQFPDLHSELNLSSLELGDSALYFCASSVDNNEQFFGPGTRLTVL.

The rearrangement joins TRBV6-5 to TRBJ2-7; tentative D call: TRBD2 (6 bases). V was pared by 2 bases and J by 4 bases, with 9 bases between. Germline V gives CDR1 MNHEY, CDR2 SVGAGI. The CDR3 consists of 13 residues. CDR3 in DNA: TGTGCCAGCAGTTACCGGGGGTCTTACGAGCAGTACTTC. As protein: CASSYRGSYEQYF.

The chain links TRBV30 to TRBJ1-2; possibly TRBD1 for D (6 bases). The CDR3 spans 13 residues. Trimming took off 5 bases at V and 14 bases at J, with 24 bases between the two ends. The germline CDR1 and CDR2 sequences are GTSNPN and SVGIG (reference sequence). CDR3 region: CAWERFGGPPQTF. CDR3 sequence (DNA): TGTGCCTGGGAGCGCTTCGGGGGGCCCCCTCAGACCTTC.

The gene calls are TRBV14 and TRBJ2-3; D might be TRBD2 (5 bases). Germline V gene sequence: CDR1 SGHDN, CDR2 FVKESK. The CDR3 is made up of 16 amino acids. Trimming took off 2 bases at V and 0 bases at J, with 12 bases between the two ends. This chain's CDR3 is CASSQTSGYSTDTQYF. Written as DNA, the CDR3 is TGTGCCAGCAGCCAAACCAGCGGCTATAGCACAGATACGCAGTATTTT. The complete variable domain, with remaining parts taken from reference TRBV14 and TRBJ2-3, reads EAGVTQFPSHSVIEKGQTVTLRCDPISGHDNLYWYRRVMGKEIKFLLHFVKESKQDESGMPNNRFLAERTGGTYSTLKVQPAELEDSGVYFCASSQTSGYSTDTQYFGPGTRLTVL.

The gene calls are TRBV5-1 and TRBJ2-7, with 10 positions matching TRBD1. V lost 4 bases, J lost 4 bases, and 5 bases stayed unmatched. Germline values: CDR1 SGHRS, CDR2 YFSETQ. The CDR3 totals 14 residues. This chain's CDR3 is CASSTGQGFYEQYF. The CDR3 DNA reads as TGCGCCAGCAGCACGGGACAGGGGTTTTACGAGCAGTACTTC.

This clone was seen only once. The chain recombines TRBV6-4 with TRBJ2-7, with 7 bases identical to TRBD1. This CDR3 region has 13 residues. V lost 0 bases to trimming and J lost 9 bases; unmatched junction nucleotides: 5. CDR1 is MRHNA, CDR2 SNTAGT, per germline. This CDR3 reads CASSDSGTDRQYF. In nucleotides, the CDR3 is TGTGCCAGCAGTGACTCCGGGACAGATAGGCAGTACTTC.

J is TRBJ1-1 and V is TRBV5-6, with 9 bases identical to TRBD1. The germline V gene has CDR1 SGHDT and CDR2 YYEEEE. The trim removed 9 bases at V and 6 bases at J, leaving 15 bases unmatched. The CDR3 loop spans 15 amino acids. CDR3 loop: CATTDGTGKGAEAFF. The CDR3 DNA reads TGTGCCACCACGGACGGGACAGGGAAGGGGGCTGAAGCTTTCTTT.